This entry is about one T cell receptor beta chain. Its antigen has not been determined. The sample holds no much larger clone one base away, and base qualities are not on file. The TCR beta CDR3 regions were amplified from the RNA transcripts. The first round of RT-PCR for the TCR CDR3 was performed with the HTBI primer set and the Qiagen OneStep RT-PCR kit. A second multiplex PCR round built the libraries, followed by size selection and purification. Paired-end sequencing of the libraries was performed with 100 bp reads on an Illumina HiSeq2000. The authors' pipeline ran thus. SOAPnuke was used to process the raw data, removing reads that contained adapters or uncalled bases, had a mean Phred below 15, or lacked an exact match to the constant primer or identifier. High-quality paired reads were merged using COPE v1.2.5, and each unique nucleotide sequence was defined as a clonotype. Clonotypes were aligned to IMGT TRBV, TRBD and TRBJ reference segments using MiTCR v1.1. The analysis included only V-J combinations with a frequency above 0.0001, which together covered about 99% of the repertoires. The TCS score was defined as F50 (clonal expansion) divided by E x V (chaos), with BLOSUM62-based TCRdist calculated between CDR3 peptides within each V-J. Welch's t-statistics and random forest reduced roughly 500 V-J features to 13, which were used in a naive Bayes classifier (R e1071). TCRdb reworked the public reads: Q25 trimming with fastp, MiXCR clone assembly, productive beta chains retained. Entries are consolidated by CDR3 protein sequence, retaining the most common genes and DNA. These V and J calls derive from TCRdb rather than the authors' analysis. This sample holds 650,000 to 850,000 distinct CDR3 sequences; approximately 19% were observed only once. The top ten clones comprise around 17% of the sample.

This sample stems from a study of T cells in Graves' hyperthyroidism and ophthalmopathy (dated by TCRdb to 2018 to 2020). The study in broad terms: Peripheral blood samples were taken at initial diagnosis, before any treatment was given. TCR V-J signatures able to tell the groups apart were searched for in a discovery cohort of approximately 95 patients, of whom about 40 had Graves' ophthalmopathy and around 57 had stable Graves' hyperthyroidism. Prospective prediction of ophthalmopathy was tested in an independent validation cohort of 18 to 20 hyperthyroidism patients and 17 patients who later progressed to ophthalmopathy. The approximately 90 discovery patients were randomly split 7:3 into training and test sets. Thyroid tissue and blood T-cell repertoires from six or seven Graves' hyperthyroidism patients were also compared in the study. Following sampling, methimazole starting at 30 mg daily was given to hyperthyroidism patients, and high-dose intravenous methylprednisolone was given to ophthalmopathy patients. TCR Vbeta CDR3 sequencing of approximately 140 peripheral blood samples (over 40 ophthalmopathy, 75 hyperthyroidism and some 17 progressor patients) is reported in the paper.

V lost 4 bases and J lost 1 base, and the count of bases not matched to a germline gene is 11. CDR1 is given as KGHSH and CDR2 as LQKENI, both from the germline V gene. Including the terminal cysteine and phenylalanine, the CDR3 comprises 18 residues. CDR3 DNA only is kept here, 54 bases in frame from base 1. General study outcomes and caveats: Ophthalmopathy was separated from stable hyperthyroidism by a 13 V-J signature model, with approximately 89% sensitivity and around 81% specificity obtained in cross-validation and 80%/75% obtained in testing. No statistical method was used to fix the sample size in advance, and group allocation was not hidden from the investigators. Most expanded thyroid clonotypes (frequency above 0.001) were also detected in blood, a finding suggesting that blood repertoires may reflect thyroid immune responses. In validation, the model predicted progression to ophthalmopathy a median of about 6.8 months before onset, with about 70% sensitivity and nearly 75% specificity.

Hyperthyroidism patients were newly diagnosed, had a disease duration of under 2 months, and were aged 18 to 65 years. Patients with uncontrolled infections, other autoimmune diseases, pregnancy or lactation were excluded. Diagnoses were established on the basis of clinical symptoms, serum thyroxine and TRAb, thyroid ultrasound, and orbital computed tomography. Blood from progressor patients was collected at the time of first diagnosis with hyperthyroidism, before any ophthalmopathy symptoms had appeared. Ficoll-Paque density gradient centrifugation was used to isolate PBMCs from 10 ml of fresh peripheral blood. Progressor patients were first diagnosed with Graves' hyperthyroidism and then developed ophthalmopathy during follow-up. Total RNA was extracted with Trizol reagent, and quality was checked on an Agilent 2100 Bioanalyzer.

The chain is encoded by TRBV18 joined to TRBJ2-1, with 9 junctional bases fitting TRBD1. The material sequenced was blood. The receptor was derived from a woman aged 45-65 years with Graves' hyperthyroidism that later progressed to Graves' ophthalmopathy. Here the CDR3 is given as CASSQNTAGTGSYNEQFF. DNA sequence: TGTGCCAGCTCACAAAATACCGCCGGGACAGGGTCCTACAATGAGCAGTTCTTC.